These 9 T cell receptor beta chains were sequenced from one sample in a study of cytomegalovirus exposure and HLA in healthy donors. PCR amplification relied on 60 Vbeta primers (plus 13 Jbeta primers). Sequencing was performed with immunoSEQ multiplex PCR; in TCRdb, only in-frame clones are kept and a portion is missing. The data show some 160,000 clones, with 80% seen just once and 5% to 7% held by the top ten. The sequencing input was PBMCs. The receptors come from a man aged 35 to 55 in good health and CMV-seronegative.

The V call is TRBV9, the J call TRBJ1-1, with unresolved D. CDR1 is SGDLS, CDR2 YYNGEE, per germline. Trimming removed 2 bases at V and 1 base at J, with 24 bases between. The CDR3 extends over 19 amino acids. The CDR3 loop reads CASSVHPNPNSEPNTEAFF. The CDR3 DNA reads TGTGCCAGCAGCGTCCACCCTAACCCCAATTCTGAGCCGAACACTGAAGCTTTCTTT. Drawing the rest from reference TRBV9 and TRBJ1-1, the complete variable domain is DSGVTQTPKHLITATGQRVTLRCSPRSGDLSVYWYQQSLDQGLQFLIQYYNGEERAKGNILERFSAQQFPDLHSELNLSSLELGDSALYFCASSVHPNPNSEPNTEAFFGQGTRLTVV.

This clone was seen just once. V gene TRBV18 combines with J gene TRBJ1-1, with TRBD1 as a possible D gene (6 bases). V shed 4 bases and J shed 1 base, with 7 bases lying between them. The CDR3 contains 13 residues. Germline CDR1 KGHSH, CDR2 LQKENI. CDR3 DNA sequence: TGTGCCAGCTCACAAGGGGGGAACACTGAAGCTTTCTTT. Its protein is CASSQGGNTEAFF.

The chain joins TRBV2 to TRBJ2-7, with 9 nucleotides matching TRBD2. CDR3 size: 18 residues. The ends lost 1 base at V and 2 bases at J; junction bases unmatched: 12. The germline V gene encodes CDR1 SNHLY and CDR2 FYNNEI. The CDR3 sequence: CASSEGASGEIFAYEQYF. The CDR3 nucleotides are TGTGCCAGCAGTGAAGGGGCTAGCGGGGAAATTTTCGCCTACGAGCAGTACTTC.

CDR3 nucleotide sequence: TGTGCCAGCAGTGAAGTGCGGGGAGGCACCGGGGAGCTGTTTTTT. Protein product: CASSEVRGGTGELFF. This chain joins TRBV2 and TRBJ2-2, with D perhaps matching TRBD2 (6 bases). The germline CDR1 and CDR2 sequences are SNHLY and FYNNEI. The CDR3 is 15 amino acids. Trimming removed 1 base at V and 4 bases at J, with 10 bases between.

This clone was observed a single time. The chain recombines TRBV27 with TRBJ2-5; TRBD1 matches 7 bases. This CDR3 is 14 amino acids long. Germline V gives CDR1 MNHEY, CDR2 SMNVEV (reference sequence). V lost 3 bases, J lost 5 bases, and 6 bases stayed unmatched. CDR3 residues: CASSFEGGEETQYF. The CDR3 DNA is TGTGCCAGCAGTTTTGAAGGGGGCGAGGAGACCCAGTACTTC.

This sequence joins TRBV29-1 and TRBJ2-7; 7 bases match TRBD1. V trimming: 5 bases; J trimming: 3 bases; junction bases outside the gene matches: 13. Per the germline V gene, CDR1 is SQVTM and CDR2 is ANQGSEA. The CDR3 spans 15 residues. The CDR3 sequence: CSVYGAGTAYYEQYF. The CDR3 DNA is TGCAGCGTTTACGGGGCAGGGACAGCCTACTACGAGCAGTACTTC.

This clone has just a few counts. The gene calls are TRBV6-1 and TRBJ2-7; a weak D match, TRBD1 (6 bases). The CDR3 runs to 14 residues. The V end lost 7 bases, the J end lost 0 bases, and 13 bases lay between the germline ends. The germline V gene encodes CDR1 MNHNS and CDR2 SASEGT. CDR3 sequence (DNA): TGTGCCAGCACAGCCCAGGGGAGCTCCTACGAGCAGTACTTC. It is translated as CASTAQGSSYEQYF.

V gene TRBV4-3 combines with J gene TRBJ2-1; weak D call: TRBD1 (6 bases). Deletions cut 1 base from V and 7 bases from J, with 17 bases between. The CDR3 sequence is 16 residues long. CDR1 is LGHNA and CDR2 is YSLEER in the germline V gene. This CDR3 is CASSQGGLGVGNEQFF. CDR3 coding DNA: TGCGCCAGCAGCCAAGGGGGGCTGGGAGTGGGTAATGAGCAGTTCTTC.

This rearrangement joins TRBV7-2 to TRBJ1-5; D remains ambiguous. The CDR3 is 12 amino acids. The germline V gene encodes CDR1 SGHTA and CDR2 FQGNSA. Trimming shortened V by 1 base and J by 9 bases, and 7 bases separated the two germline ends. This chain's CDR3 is CASSLGVAPQHF. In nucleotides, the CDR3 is TGTGCCAGCAGCTTAGGGGTAGCGCCCCAGCATTTT.